Sequencing of this TCR beta chain was carried out in a study of neoadjuvant nivolumab and ipilimumab in lung cancer. Study in general: The combination arm added day-1 ipilimumab 1 mg/kg to nivolumab 3 mg/kg on days 1, 15, 29. Study conclusions and caveats: TCR clonality did not significantly correlate with pathologic tumor regression. TCR richness and clonality were higher in tumors than adjacent uninvolved lung.

Germline loops: CDR1 GTSNPN, CDR2 SVGIG (reference sequence). The CDR3 runs 14 residues. Trimming pared 0 bases from V and 1 base from J, leaving 9 bases between. Only in-frame clones appear in the TCRdb table, and some are missing; sequencing was by immunoSEQ multiplex PCR. Of about 26,000 clones detected, 80% to 85% appear once; the ten largest clones hold 7.5% to 9%. On this clone: Its antigen is not known.

The V and J genes are TRBV30 and TRBJ1-1; TRBD1 is a possible D gene (5 bases). This clonotype originated in an adult with non-small cell lung cancer. The material was tumor tissue, obtained after neoadjuvant nivolumab, alone or with ipilimumab, at or shortly before surgery. The CDR3 DNA sequence: TGTGCCTGGAGTGTAGGTGGGGCGAACACTGAAGCTTTCTTT. Encoded protein: CAWSVGGANTEAFF.